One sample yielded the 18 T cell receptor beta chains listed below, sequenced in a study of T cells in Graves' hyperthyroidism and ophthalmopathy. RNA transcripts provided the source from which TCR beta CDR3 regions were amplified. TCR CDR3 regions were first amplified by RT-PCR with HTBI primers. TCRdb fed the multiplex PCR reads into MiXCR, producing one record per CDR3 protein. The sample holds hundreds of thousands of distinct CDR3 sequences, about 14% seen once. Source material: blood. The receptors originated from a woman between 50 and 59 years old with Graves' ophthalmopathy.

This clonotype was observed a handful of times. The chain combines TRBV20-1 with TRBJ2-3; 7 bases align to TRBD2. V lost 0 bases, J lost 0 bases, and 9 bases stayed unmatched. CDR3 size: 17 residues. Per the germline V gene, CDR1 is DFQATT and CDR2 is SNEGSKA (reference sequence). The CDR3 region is CSARDGGTTPSTDTQYF. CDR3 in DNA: TGCAGTGCTAGAGATGGGGGGACTACCCCTAGCACAGATACGCAGTATTTT.

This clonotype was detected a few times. CDR3 protein: CASGPHGLRIEKLFF. CDR3 sequence (DNA): TGTGCCAGCGGCCCACACGGCCTCCGGATCGAAAAACTGTTTTTT. The V gene is TRBV6-2 or TRBV6-3, the J gene TRBJ1-4; D unclear. Germline lookup yields CDR1 MNHEY and CDR2 SVGEGT. There are 15 residues in the CDR3. V lost 8 bases and J 8 bases, leaving 21 bases between the germline ends.

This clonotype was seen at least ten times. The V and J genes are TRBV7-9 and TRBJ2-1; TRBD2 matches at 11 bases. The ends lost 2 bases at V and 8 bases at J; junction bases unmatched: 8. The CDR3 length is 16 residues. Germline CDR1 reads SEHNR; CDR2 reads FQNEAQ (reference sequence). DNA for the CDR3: TGTGCCAGCAGCTTATCGAAGTTGGGACTAGCGGATGAGCAGTTCTTC. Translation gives CASSLSKLGLADEQFF.

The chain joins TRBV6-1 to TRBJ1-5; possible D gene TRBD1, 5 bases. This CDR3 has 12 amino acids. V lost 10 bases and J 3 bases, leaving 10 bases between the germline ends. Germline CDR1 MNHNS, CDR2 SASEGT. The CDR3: CATNRLNQPQHF. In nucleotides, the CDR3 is TGTGCCACCAACAGGCTCAATCAGCCCCAGCATTTT.

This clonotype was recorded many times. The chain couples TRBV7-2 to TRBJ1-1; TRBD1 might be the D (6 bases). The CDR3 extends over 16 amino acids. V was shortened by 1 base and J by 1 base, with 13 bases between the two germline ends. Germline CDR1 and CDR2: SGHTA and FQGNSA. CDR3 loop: CASSLVGGGGNTEAFF. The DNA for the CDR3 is TGTGCCAGCAGCTTAGTTGGGGGAGGGGGGAACACTGAAGCTTTCTTT.

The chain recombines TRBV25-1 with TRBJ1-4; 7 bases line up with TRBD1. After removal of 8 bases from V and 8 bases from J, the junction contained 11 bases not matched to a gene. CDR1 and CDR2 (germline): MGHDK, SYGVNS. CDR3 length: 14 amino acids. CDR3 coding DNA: TGTGCCAGCCGAATCCCCGGGACAGAAGAAAAACTGTTTTTT. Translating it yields CASRIPGTEEKLFF.

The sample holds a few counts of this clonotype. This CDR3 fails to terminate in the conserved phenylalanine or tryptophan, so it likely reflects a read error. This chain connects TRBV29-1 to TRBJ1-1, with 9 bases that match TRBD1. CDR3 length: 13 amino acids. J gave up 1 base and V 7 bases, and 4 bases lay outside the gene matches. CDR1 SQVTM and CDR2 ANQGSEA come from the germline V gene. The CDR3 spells CSAVGQGNTEAFC. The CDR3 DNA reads TGCAGCGCCGTGGGACAGGGGAACACTGAAGCTTTCTGT.

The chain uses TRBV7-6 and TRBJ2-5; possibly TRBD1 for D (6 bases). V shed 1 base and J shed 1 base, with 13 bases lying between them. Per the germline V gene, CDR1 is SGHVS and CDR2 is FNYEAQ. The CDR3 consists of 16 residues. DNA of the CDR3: TGTGCCAGCAGCTTAGGTACGGGACAAATCCAAGAGACCCAGTACTTC. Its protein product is CASSLGTGQIQETQYF.

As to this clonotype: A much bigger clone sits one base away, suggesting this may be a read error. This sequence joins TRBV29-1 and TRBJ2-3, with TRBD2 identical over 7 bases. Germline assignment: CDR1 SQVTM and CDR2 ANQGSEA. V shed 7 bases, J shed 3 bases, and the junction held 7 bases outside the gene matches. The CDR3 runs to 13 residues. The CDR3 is CSGHGGGTDTQYF. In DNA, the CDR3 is TGCAGCGGTCATGGGGGAGGGACAGATACGCAGTATTTT.

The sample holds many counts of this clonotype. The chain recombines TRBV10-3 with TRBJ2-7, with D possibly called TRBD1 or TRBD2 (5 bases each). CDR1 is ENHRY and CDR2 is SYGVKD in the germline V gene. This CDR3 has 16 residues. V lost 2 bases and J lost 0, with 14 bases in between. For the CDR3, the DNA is TGTGCCATCAGTGAGCTCCCGGGACGAATCTCCTACGAGCAGTACTTC. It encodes CAISELPGRISYEQYF.

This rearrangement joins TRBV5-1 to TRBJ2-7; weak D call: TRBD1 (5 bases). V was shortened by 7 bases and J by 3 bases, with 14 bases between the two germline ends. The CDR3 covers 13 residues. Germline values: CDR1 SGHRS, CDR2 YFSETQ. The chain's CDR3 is CASSPDNNYEQYF. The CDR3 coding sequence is TGCGCCAGCTCCCCGGACAACAACTACGAGCAGTACTTC. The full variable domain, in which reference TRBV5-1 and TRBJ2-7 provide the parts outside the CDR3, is KAGVTQTPRYLIKTRGQQVTLSCSPISGHRSVSWYQQTPGQGLQFLFEYFSETQRNKGNFPGRFSGRQFSNSRSEMNVSTLELGDSALYLCASSPDNNYEQYFGPGTRLTVT.

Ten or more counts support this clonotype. This CDR3 reads CASSREGADTQYF. The CDR3 nucleotides read TGTGCCAGCTCCAGGGAAGGTGCAGATACGCAGTATTTT. The chain uses TRBV18 and TRBJ2-3; D is possibly TRBD1 (5 bases). This CDR3 has 13 residues. The germline V gene has CDR1 KGHSH and CDR2 LQKENI. Trimming took 6 bases from V and 4 from J, leaving 11 bases between them.

The CDR3 spells CASRKGLAGVNSYNEQFF. The DNA of the CDR3 is TGTGCCAGCAGGAAGGGACTAGCGGGAGTGAACTCCTACAATGAGCAGTTCTTC. This rearrangement joins TRBV6-2 or TRBV6-3 to TRBJ2-1; TRBD2 matches 14 bases. Unmatched junction bases numbered 7, after V lost 6 bases and J lost 0 bases. The germline V gene has CDR1 MNHEY and CDR2 SVGEGT. The CDR3 is 18 residues long.

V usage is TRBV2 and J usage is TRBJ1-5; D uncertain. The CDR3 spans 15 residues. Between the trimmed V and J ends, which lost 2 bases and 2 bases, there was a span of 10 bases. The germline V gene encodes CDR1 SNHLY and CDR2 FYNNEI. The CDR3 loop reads CASSEMGRGNQPQHF. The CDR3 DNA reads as TGTGCCAGCAGTGAAATGGGTCGAGGCAATCAGCCCCAGCATTTT. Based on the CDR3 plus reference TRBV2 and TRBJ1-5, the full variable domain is EPEVTQTPSHQVTQMGQEVILRCVPISNHLYFYWYRQILGQKVEFLVSFYNNEISEKSEIFDDQFSVERPDGSNFTLKIRSTKLEDSAMYFCASSEMGRGNQPQHFGDGTRLSIL.

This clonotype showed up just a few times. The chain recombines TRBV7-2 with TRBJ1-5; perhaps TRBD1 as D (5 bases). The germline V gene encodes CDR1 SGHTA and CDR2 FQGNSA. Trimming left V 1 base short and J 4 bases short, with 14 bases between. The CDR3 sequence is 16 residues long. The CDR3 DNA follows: TGTGCCAGCAGCTTAGATGGGACGGGGAATAATCAGCCCCAGCATTTT. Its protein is CASSLDGTGNNQPQHF.

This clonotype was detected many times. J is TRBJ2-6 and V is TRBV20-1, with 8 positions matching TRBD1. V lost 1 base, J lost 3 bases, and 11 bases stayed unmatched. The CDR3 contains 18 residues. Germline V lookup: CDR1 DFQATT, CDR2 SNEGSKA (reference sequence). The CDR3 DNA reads TGCAGTGCTAGAGCCGGCCTCCAGGGGGCGCATGGGGCCAACGTCCTGACTTTC. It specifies CSARAGLQGAHGANVLTF.

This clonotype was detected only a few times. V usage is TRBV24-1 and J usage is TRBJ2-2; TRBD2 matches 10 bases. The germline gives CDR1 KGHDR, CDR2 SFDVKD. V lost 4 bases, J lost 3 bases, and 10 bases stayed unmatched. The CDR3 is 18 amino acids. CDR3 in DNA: TGTGCCACCAGTGACCCAACTGCTAGCGGGAGCCACACCGGGGAGCTGTTTTTT. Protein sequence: CATSDPTASGSHTGELFF.

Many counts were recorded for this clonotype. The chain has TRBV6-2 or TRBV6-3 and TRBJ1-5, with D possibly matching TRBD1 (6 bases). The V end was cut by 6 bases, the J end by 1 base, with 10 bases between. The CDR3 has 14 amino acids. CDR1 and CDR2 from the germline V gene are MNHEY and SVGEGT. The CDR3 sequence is CASRRDTSNQPQHF. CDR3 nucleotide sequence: TGTGCCAGCAGAAGGGACACCAGCAATCAGCCCCAGCATTTT.